Included here is one T cell receptor beta chain sequence, with context. Its target is not known. The germline V gene encodes CDR1 SNHLY and CDR2 FYNNEI. With V trimmed by 4 bases and J by 8 bases, 7 bases remained unmatched. CDR3 length: 13 amino acids. Through a sample-barcoded 5' primer and a J-beta primer mix, a second PCR was run for roughly 7 to 12 cycles. Every cDNA was tagged by a template-switch adaptor with 12 random nucleotides. MiXCR, applied by TCRdb to the 5' RACE reads, yields one record per CDR3 protein. This sample has approximately 1,000,000 distinct CDR3 sequences; over 35% occur once, and the top ten carry approximately 17%. This sample was taken from a study of blood T cells in healthy people across ages. Notes on the study in general: Diversity estimates from one million T cells were considered underestimates.

The sample was blood. The TCR originated in a woman between 55 and 75 years old in good health. The rearrangement joins TRBV2 to TRBJ1-2, with 7 positions matching TRBD1. DNA of the CDR3: TGTGCCAGCAGTGTAGGGACAGCAAACGGCTACACCTTC. Its translation: CASSVGTANGYTF. Using reference TRBV2 and TRBJ1-2 for the parts outside the CDR3, the full variable domain is EPEVTQTPSHQVTQMGQEVILRCVPISNHLYFYWYRQILGQKVEFLVSFYNNEISEKSEIFDDQFSVERPDGSNFTLKIRSTKLEDSAMYFCASSVGTANGYTFGSGTRLTVV.